These 27 T cell receptor beta chains originate from one sample sequenced in a study of blood T cell repertoires in COVID-19. Libraries were prepared by immunoSEQ multiplex PCR; TCRdb keeps only in-frame clonotypes and omits some of them. The repertoire holds some 180,000 clones, with more than 80% as singletons. Sequencing was done on a sample of peripheral blood. These receptors were obtained from a woman aged 60 to 75 with acute or convalescent COVID-19.

The rearrangement joins TRBV29-1 to TRBJ1-2; D might be TRBD1 (6 bases). The CDR3 is 14 residues long. With 4 bases removed from V and 3 bases from J, the gap between germline ends came to 15 bases. Germline V lookup: CDR1 SQVTM, CDR2 ANQGSEA. For the CDR3, the DNA is TGCAGCGTTGGGCCCCTCAGGGGTGACTATGGCTACACCTTC. Translation gives CSVGPLRGDYGYTF.

The rearrangement joins TRBV5-4 to TRBJ2-2; D is unresolved. This CDR3 contains 16 residues. The germline V gene encodes CDR1 SGHNT and CDR2 YYREEE (reference sequence). V lost 4 bases and J lost 7, with 20 bases in between. The CDR3 spells CASSPTPRGYGGELFF. In nucleotides, the CDR3 is TGTGCCAGCAGCCCCACTCCCCGAGGTTACGGCGGGGAGCTGTTTTTT.

V and J are TRBV2 and TRBJ2-3, with D possibly being TRBD2 (6 bases). This CDR3 is built from 15 residues. With 7 bases removed from V and 0 bases from J, the gap between germline ends came to 14 bases. Germline V gives CDR1 SNHLY, CDR2 FYNNEI. This chain's CDR3 is CASTPAGFSTDTQYF. In DNA form, the CDR3 reads TGTGCCAGCACCCCCGCGGGATTTAGCACAGATACGCAGTATTTT. The full variable domain, rest sourced from reference TRBV2 and TRBJ2-3, is EPEVTQTPSHQVTQMGQEVILRCVPISNHLYFYWYRQILGQKVEFLVSFYNNEISEKSEIFDDQFSVERPDGSNFTLKIRSTKLEDSAMYFCASTPAGFSTDTQYFGPGTRLTVL.

This sequence joins TRBV11-2 and TRBJ2-1, with TRBD2 matching 7 bases. The CDR3 is 14 residues long. The J segment lost 6 bases and the V segment lost 4 bases, leaving 6 bases of the junction unmatched. Per germline, CDR1 SGHAT and CDR2 FQNNGV. The CDR3 protein is CASSSSSGVNEQFF. The CDR3 region has the DNA TGTGCCAGCAGCTCATCTAGCGGAGTCAATGAGCAGTTCTTC.

The chain joins TRBV5-1 to TRBJ2-1, with 13 bases lining up with TRBD2. V was clipped by 3 bases and J by 10 bases; unmatched bases: 4. The CDR3 is 14 amino acids. The germline V gene has CDR1 SGHRS and CDR2 YFSETQ. DNA for the CDR3: TGCGCCAGCAGCTGGACTAGCGGGGGAGCCGAGCAGTTCTTC. As protein: CASSWTSGGAEQFF.

This chain uses TRBV2 with TRBJ1-1, with D hard to call. Trimming removed 7 bases at V and 5 bases at J, with 8 bases between. CDR1 SNHLY and CDR2 FYNNEI come from the germline V gene. This CDR3 has 11 amino acids. The CDR3 protein is CASKEVTEAFF. CDR3 bases: TGTGCCAGCAAGGAGGTAACTGAAGCTTTCTTT.

V usage is TRBV11-1 and J usage is TRBJ2-5; 8 bases match TRBD1. Germline CDR1 SGHAT, CDR2 FQDESV (reference sequence). After removal of 4 bases from V and 7 bases from J, the junction contained 8 bases not matched to a gene. The CDR3 contains 14 residues. CDR3 amino acids: CASSWRGQDATQYF. The CDR3 DNA reads as TGTGCCAGCAGCTGGAGGGGACAGGATGCGACCCAGTACTTC. Filled out from reference TRBV11-1 and TRBJ2-5, the complete variable domain reads EAEVAQSPRYKITEKSQAVAFWCDPISGHATLYWYRQILGQGPELLVQFQDESVVDDSQLPKDRFSAERLKGVDSTLKIQPAELGDSAMYLCASSWRGQDATQYFGPGTRLLVL.

The chain uses TRBV28 and TRBJ1-2; 7 bases line up with TRBD1. From germline, CDR1 is MDHEN and CDR2 SYDVKM. V gave up 2 bases and J gave up 5 bases; unmatched junction bases: 8. The CDR3 extends over 15 amino acids. The CDR3 DNA is TGTGCCAGCAGTTTACCCCCGACAGGGTCTTATGGCTACACCTTC. Its protein is CASSLPPTGSYGYTF.

This chain uses TRBV15 with TRBJ2-5; D remains ambiguous. Germline CDR1 LNHNV, CDR2 YYDKDF (reference sequence). V lost 4 bases to trimming and J lost 4 bases, with 10 bases between them. This CDR3 has 13 residues. The CDR3 region has the DNA TGTGCCACCAGCACTACCACGAGAGAGACCCAGTACTTC. It is translated as CATSTTTRETQYF.

The J gene is TRBJ2-7, the V gene TRBV10-2, with a possible D match to TRBD1 (5 bases). This CDR3 is built from 12 residues. Trimming shortened V by 3 bases and J by 3 bases, and 6 bases separated the two germline ends. Germline loops: CDR1 WSHSY, CDR2 SAAADI. The CDR3 DNA is TGCGCCAGCAGTGAAAGGGGCTACGAGCAGTACGTC. It yields the protein CASSERGYEQYV.

The chain combines TRBV19 with TRBJ2-2; 8 bases fit TRBD2. J gave up 5 bases and V 8 bases, and 7 bases lay outside the gene matches. This CDR3 comprises 14 residues. Per germline, CDR1 LNHDA and CDR2 SQIVND (reference sequence). CDR3 DNA sequence: TGTGCCAGTTCGTCCGGGACTAGGACCGGGGAGCTGTTTTTT. Amino acid sequence: CASSSGTRTGELFF.

The rearrangement joins TRBV29-1 to TRBJ2-1; perhaps TRBD2 as D (6 bases). Germline values: CDR1 SQVTM, CDR2 ANQGSEA. The V gene lost 7 bases and the J gene lost 2 bases, with 12 bases spanning the gap. CDR3 size: 13 residues. The CDR3 region is CSGAEGAYNEQFF. The CDR3 DNA reads TGCAGCGGGGCGGAGGGCGCCTACAATGAGCAGTTCTTC.

J is TRBJ2-3 and V is TRBV7-2; D not certain. CDR3 length equals 16 residues. Germline CDR1 SGHTA, CDR2 FQGNSA. The V end lost 1 base, the J end lost 1 base, and 12 bases lay between the germline ends. The CDR3 coding sequence is TGTGCCAGCAGCTTAGTGGGTAGCAAGGGCACAGATACGCAGTATTTT. It is translated as CASSLVGSKGTDTQYF.

The J gene is TRBJ2-5, the V gene TRBV18; D is ambiguous. V was pared by 5 bases and J by 0 bases, with 10 bases between. The V gene's germline CDR1 is KGHSH and CDR2 LQKENI. The CDR3 extends over 14 amino acids. Written as DNA, the CDR3 is TGTGCCAGCTCAAGTTTAGAATACCAAGAGACCCAGTACTTC. As protein: CASSSLEYQETQYF.

About this clone: This sample also contains other DNA sequences that code for the same CDR3. This chain connects TRBV28 to TRBJ1-1; tentatively, D is TRBD1 (5 bases). The CDR3 sequence is 14 residues long. The V end lost 5 bases, the J end lost 1 base, and 11 bases lay between the germline ends. Germline assignment: CDR1 MDHEN and CDR2 SYDVKM. CDR3 coding DNA: TGTGCCAGCAGTCTTTCCGGACAGAACACTGAAGCTTTCTTT. It encodes CASSLSGQNTEAFF. Drawing the rest from reference TRBV28 and TRBJ1-1, the complete variable domain is DVKVTQSSRYLVKRTGEKVFLECVQDMDHENMFWYRQDPGLGLRLIYFSYDVKMKEKGDIPEGYSVSREKKERFSLILESASTNQTSMYLCASSLSGQNTEAFFGQGTRLTVV.

The rearrangement uses TRBV9 and TRBJ2-2; D possibly corresponds to TRBD1 (6 bases). The CDR3 consists of 13 residues. Deletions cut 9 bases from V and 5 bases from J, with 14 bases between. In germline, CDR1 is SGDLS, CDR2 YYNGEE. CDR3 amino acids: CATTRTGTGELFF. CDR3 in DNA: TGTGCCACCACTCGAACAGGGACCGGGGAGCTGTTTTTT. Looking up the rest from reference TRBV9 and TRBJ2-2 gives the full variable domain: DSGVTQTPKHLITATGQRVTLRCSPRSGDLSVYWYQQSLDQGLQFLIQYYNGEERAKGNILERFSAQQFPDLHSELNLSSLELGDSALYFCATTRTGTGELFFGEGSRLTVL.

This rearrangement joins TRBV28 to TRBJ1-4; 10 nucleotides line up with TRBD1. The ends lost 8 bases at V and 10 bases at J; junction bases unmatched: 4. Germline CDR1 and CDR2: MDHEN and SYDVKM. This CDR3 is 12 amino acids long. The CDR3 DNA reads as TGTGCCAGCGGCCGGGACAGGGGAAAACTGTTTTTT. Translated: CASGRDRGKLFF.

The chain recombines TRBV27 with TRBJ2-2; 9 positions agree with TRBD2. Germline lookup yields CDR1 MNHEY and CDR2 SMNVEV (reference sequence). The V segment lost 7 bases and the J segment 1 base; nucleotides outside the gene matches: 4. The CDR3 has 15 amino acids. This CDR3 is CASKVLAGNTGELFF. CDR3 sequence (DNA): TGTGCCAGCAAGGTACTAGCGGGGAACACCGGGGAGCTGTTTTTT.

This sequence joins TRBV5-8 and TRBJ2-2; 12 nucleotides agree with TRBD2. This CDR3 has 18 residues. The trim removed 8 bases at V and 7 bases at J, leaving 18 bases unmatched. Germline assignment: CDR1 SGHTS and CDR2 YDEGEE. CDR3 amino acids: CASTTSGSIGGLVGELFF. The CDR3 bases are TGTGCCAGTACGACTAGCGGGAGTATTGGGGGACTTGTCGGGGAGCTGTTTTTT.

The chain combines TRBV15 with TRBJ2-2, with D unclear. Looked up from germline, CDR1 is LNHNV and CDR2 is YYDKDF (reference sequence). The germline V and J ends were trimmed by 0 bases and 6 bases, with 11 bases remaining between them. The length of the CDR3 is 15 residues. The CDR3 spells CATSRDRVVAGELFF. CDR3 DNA: TGTGCCACCAGCAGAGATCGGGTGGTGGCCGGGGAGCTGTTTTTT.

The rearrangement joins TRBV2 to TRBJ2-7; D remains ambiguous. The V end lost 4 bases, the J end lost 3 bases, and 7 bases lay between the germline ends. The CDR3 is 12 amino acids. Germline values: CDR1 SNHLY, CDR2 FYNNEI. CDR3 sequence: CASSARYYEQYV. The CDR3 bases are TGTGCCAGCAGTGCGAGGTACTACGAGCAGTACGTC.

This chain links TRBV6-5 with TRBJ2-7; D remains ambiguous. This CDR3 comprises 15 residues. Germline V lookup: CDR1 MNHEY, CDR2 SVGAGI. The V gene lost 7 bases and the J gene lost 0 bases, with 16 bases spanning the gap. The CDR3 region has the DNA TGTGCCAGCACCCCCATGGGCCTTAGCTCCTACGAGCAGTACTTC. Residues: CASTPMGLSSYEQYF.

The chain uses TRBV15 and TRBJ1-3; D is perhaps TRBD1 (5 bases). The CDR3 contains 15 residues. Germline assignment: CDR1 LNHNV and CDR2 YYDKDF (reference sequence). V was cut by 2 bases and J by 6 bases, with 14 bases left in between. The CDR3 sequence: CATSRSPRQQNTIYF. The CDR3 nucleotides are TGTGCCACCAGCAGATCCCCGCGACAGCAAAACACCATATATTTT.

Remarks on this clone: The junction and the germline gene differ at one end; a read error may be behind it. The chain has TRBV19 and TRBJ1-5; 7 nucleotides match TRBD1. Germline assignment: CDR1 LNHDA and CDR2 SQIVND (reference sequence). The CDR3 sequence is 15 residues long. CDR3 sequence: CASNIQGSRGQPQHF. The CDR3 DNA sequence: TGTGCCAGTAATATACAGGGGTCGCGCGGTCAGCCCCAGCATTTT.

The V call is TRBV20-1, the J call TRBJ1-2; D may be TRBD1 (5 bases). Germline V lookup: CDR1 DFQATT, CDR2 SNEGSKA (reference sequence). Trimming pared 6 bases from V and 7 bases from J, leaving 12 bases between. This CDR3 is built from 11 residues. The CDR3 protein is CSASTGGGYTF. CDR3 nucleotide sequence: TGCAGTGCGTCGACGGGGGGTGGCTACACCTTC.

V is TRBV12-3 or TRBV12-4 and J is TRBJ1-1; D unresolved. Trimming took off 6 bases at V and 7 bases at J, with 15 bases between the two ends. There are 13 residues in the CDR3. The CDR3 here is CASSHSGMSEAFF. In DNA, the CDR3 is TGTGCCAGCAGCCACTCGGGTATGAGTGAAGCTTTCTTT.

The gene calls are TRBV30 and TRBJ2-3; the match to TRBD2 covers 7 bases. Germline CDR1 is GTSNPN and CDR2 is SVGIG (reference sequence). Losses at the gene ends were 2 bases for V and 6 bases for J; bases not matched to a gene: 14. The CDR3 consists of 16 residues. The CDR3 nucleotides are TGTGCCTGGAGTCAGTTCAGCGGGATCTTCGGCGATACGCAGTATTTT. Protein sequence: CAWSQFSGIFGDTQYF. The full variable domain, in which reference TRBV30 and TRBJ2-3 provide the parts outside the CDR3, is SQTIHQWPATLVQPVGSPLSLECTVEGTSNPNLYWYRQAAGRGLQLLFYSVGIGQISSEVPQNLSASRPQDRQFILSSKKLLLSDSGFYLCAWSQFSGIFGDTQYFGPGTRLTVL.